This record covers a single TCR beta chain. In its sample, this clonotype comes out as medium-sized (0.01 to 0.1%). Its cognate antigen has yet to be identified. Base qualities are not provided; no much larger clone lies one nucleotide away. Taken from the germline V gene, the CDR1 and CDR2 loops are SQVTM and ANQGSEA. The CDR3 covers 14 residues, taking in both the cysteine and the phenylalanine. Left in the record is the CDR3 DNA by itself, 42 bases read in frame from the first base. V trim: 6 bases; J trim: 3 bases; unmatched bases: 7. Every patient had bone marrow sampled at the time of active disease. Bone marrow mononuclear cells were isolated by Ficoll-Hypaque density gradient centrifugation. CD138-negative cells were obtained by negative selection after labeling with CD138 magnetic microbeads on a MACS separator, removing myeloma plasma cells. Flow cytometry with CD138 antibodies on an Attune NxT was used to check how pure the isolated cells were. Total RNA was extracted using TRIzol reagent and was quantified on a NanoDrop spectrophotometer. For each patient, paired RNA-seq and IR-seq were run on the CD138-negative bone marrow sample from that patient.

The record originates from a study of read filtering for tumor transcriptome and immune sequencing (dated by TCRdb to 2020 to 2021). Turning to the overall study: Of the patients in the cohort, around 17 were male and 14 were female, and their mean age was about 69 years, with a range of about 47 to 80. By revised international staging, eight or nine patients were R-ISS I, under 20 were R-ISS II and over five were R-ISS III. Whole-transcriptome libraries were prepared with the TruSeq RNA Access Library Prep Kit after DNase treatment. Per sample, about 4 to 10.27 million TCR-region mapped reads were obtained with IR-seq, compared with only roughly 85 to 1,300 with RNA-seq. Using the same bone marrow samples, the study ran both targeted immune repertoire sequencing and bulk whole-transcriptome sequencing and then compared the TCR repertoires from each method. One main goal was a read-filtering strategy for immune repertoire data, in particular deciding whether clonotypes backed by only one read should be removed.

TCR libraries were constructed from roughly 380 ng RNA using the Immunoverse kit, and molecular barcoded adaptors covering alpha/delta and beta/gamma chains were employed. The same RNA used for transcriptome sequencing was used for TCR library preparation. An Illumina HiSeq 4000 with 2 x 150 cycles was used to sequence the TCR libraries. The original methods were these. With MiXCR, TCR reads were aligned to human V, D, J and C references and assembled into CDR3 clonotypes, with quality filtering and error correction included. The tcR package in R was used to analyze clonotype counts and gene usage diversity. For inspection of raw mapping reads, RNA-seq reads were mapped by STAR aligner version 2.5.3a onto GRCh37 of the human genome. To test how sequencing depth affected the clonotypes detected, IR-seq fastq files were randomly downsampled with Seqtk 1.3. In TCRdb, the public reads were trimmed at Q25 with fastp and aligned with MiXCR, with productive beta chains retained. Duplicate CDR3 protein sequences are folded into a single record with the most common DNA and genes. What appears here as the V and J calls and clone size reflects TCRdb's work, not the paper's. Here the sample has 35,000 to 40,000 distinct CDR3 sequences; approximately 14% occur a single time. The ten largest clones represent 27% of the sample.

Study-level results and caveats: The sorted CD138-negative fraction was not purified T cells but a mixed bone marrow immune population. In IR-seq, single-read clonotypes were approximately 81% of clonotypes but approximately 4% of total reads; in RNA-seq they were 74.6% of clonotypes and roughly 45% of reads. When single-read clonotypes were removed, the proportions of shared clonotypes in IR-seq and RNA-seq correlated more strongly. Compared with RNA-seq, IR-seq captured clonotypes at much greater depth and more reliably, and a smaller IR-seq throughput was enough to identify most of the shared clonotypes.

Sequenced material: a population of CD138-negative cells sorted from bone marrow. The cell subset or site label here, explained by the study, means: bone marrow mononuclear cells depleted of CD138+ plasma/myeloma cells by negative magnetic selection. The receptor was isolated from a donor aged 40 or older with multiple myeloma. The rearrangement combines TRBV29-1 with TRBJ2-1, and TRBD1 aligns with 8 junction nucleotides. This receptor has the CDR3 CSVTGTGIYNEQFF. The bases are TGCAGCGTCACCGGGACAGGCATCTACAATGAGCAGTTCTTC.